This T cell receptor beta chain was captured in a study of TIL therapy for anti-PD-1-resistant metastatic lung cancer. Study information: Patients then received nivolumab; progressors got lymphodepletion, TIL and IL-2.

Time point meaning: pre-treatment sample, taken before nivolumab and TIL therapy. The immunoSEQ assay was v3. This table comes from immunoSEQ multiplex PCR, and its TCRdb copy is limited to in-frame clones, with some not included. Of roughly 17,000 clones in the sample, approximately 69% were seen once. This clonotype was sampled from a person aged 25-85 years with non-small cell lung cancer. Here the sequenced sample was blood, taken at baseline.

The DNA of the CDR3 is TGTGCCAGCAGCGTAGGGGGCGATGGTACGCAGTATTTT. Translated, it gives CASSVGGDGTQYF. The chain has TRBV9 and TRBJ2-3, with D perhaps matching TRBD1 (5 bases). This CDR3 contains 13 residues. Per the germline V gene, CDR1 is SGDLS and CDR2 is YYNGEE. V gave up 0 bases and J gave up 8 bases, with 10 bases separating them.